Reported below is one T cell receptor (beta chain). Its antigen is currently not known. Base qualities were left out, and no much larger clone turns up one base away. The source of the sample is a study of blood T cell repertoires in COVID-19 (dated by TCRdb to the early 2020s). Some background on the complete study: Samples covering the acute and convalescent phases of COVID-19 were provided by collaborators in the United States, Italy and Spain. HLA class I and class II types, where available, came from metadata supplied by the sample provider rather than from assay-based typing. The samples were drawn from two sources: the first 160 participants of the ongoing ImmuneRACE study, and 950 to 1,500 subjects contributed by 6 global collaborators. The repertoires were made available in a free public database intended to serve as a resource for research on the immune response to SARS-CoV-2. A de-identified subject ID, COVID-19 status, age in years and sex were almost always included in the sample metadata. The material from the prospective study consisted of cDNA or gDNA derived from T cells, B-cell-depleted T cells, or PBMCs. Deeply sampled blood TCRbeta repertoires from subjects exposed to, actively infected with, or recovered from COVID-19 were included in the dataset. What the work shows at the level of the full study, not this receptor alone: The amount of clinical and demographic metadata varied by source and participant and was provided uncurated.

TCRbeta CDR3 regions were amplified from genomic DNA using the immunoSEQ Assay, a bias-controlled multiplex PCR. The source study handled its data this way. Within the assay, amplification of reference gene primers was used to estimate how many nucleated cells each sample contained. To quantify the absolute abundance of each unique TCRbeta CDR3 rearrangement, sequence reads were collapsed and filtered. For each sample, productive Simpson clonality was calculated as the square root of Simpson's diversity index across productive rearrangements. In TCRdb, the immuneACCESS table is reduced to in-frame sequences with V and J assigned. These tables do not hold every clone; where another copy was compared, an unresolved V gene accounts for under half, and the others remain unexplained. Clonal size and the V and J genes are those of that table, whereas D and trimming came from the DNA. This sample lists 110,000 to 150,000 clones; approximately 85% were detected once. Of the sample, 2.5% to 3% is held by the ten largest clones.

Collaborating institutions collected whole blood in K2EDTA tubes following their own protocols. Collaborator samples were shipped for TCRbeta analysis as frozen whole blood, isolated PBMCs, or DNA extracted from either sample type. Looking up the germline V gene yields CDR1 SQVTM and CDR2 ANQGSEA. The junction carries 19 bases between V and J, which are trimmed by 3 bases and 5 bases respectively. Measured from the cysteine to the phenylalanine, the CDR3 is 15 residues long. Solely the CDR3 DNA is kept, with 45 bases framed from the first base. This chain is built from TRBV29-1 and TRBJ2-5; a tentative D match to TRBD2 spans 6 bases. This sequence was found in a man in his fifties or sixties with acute or convalescent COVID-19. Sequenced: peripheral blood. CDR3 sequence: CSVDGTEASWETQYF. The DNA sequence is as follows: TGCAGCGTTGACGGGACTGAGGCTAGCTGGGAGACCCAGTACTTC.